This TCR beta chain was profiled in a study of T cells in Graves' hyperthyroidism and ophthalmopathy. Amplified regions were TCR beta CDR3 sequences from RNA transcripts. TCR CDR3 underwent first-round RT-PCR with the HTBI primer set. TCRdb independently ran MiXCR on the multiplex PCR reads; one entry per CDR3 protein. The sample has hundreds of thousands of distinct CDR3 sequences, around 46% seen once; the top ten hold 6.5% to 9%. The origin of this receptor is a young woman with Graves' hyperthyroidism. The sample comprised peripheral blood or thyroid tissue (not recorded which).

The CDR3 spells CASSYGTGSDSPLHF. The CDR3 DNA is TGTGCCAGCAGCTATGGGACAGGCTCTGATTCACCCCTCCACTTT. This sequence joins TRBV7-9 and TRBJ1-6, with TRBD1 matching over 8 bases. CDR3 length: 15 residues. The ends lost 4 bases at V and 8 bases at J; junction bases unmatched: 7. Germline CDR1 and CDR2: SEHNR and FQNEAQ (reference sequence).